The 24 T cell receptor beta chains below all came from one sample that was sequenced in a study of shared clonotypes between healthy human individuals. Naive-designated CD8 cells lacked CD45RO, were positively enriched for CCR7, and omitted terminally differentiated effector memory CD45RA+ cells. Sequencing used immunoSEQ multiplex PCR; TCRdb keeps in-frame clones, though not all of them. The repertoire holds around 2,100,000 clones, with around 96% as singletons. Input material: naive CD8+ T cells sorted from blood. The source of these receptors is a man younger than 30 in good health.

This chain links TRBV4-3 with TRBJ2-3, with D hard to call. V lost 0 bases and J 1 base, leaving 8 bases between the germline ends. CDR3 length equals 15 residues. CDR1 is LGHNA and CDR2 is YSLEER in the germline V gene. CDR3: CASSQEWAGTDTQYF. The CDR3 coding sequence is TGCGCCAGCAGCCAAGAATGGGCAGGCACAGATACGCAGTATTTT.

The rearrangement links TRBV5-6 to TRBJ2-3; maybe TRBD1 (5 bases). CDR1 and CDR2 from the germline V gene are SGHDT and YYEEEE. The CDR3 is 12 residues long. The germline V and J ends were trimmed by 1 base and 11 bases, with 11 bases remaining between them. Written as DNA, the CDR3 is TGTGCCAGCAGCTTGATAGGCAGGGAGCAGTATTTT. Translation: CASSLIGREQYF.

The V and J genes are TRBV6-6 and TRBJ2-7; D is possibly TRBD2 (6 bases). Trimming left V 5 bases short and J 0 bases short, with 11 bases between. This CDR3 has 14 residues. CDR1 and CDR2 from the germline V gene are MNHNY and SVGAGI (reference sequence). The DNA for the CDR3 is TGTGCCAGCAGTACCCGGGACTCCTCCTACGAGCAGTACTTC. Protein sequence: CASSTRDSSYEQYF.

This clone appeared a single time. The rearrangement joins TRBV2 to TRBJ2-1; the D gene is possibly TRBD1 (6 bases). Germline lookup yields CDR1 SNHLY and CDR2 FYNNEI. The V end was cut by 9 bases, the J end by 0 bases, with 12 bases between. The CDR3 has 14 residues. CDR3: CARSRDTSYNEQFF. The CDR3 nucleotides read TGTGCCAGGAGCCGGGACACCTCCTACAATGAGCAGTTCTTC.

The chain employs TRBV15 and TRBJ2-2; D is uncertain. V lost 5 bases to trimming and J lost 0 bases, with 10 bases between them. Germline CDR1 is LNHNV and CDR2 is YYDKDF (reference sequence). This CDR3 region has 15 residues. The CDR3 DNA follows: TGTGCCACCAGCCCCGGATACGCGAACACCGGGGAGCTGTTTTTT. Its protein product is CATSPGYANTGELFF.

The chain links TRBV11-2 to TRBJ2-3; TRBD1 aligns across 7 bases. Trimming removed 1 base from V and 3 bases from J; junction bases left unmatched: 10. The CDR3 loop spans 17 amino acids. CDR1 is SGHAT and CDR2 is FQNNGV in the germline V gene. The CDR3 spells CASSLVGRGMETDTQYF. The CDR3 coding sequence is TGTGCCAGCAGCTTAGTGGGCAGGGGGATGGAGACAGATACGCAGTATTTT.

This chain uses TRBV6-1 with TRBJ2-2; 7 bases are shared with TRBD2. CDR1 and CDR2 from the germline V gene are MNHNS and SASEGT. This CDR3 has 13 amino acids. V lost 2 bases, J lost 7 bases, and 1 base stayed unmatched. The CDR3 sequence is CASSEWGGGELFF. CDR3 DNA sequence: TGTGCCAGCAGTGAATGGGGGGGCGGGGAGCTGTTTTTT.

The J gene is TRBJ1-1, the V gene TRBV4-3; weak D call: TRBD1 (6 bases). This CDR3 region has 14 residues. In germline, CDR1 is LGHNA, CDR2 YSLEER. The ends were cut back, 0 bases at V and 11 bases at J, with 16 bases in the middle. CDR3: CASSQDYGGVGAFF. The CDR3 bases are TGCGCCAGCAGCCAAGATTATGGGGGCGTCGGTGCTTTCTTT.

The V and J genes are TRBV27 and TRBJ2-5, with TRBD2 identical over 13 bases. The CDR3 is 17 amino acids. The germline V gene has CDR1 MNHEY and CDR2 SMNVEV (reference sequence). V lost 8 bases, J lost 7 bases, and 16 bases stayed unmatched. The CDR3 reads CASSGGLAGAEFGTQYF. In nucleotides, the CDR3 is TGTGCCAGCTCAGGAGGACTAGCGGGGGCCGAGTTCGGGACCCAGTACTTC.

The chain carries TRBV27 and TRBJ2-7; a weak D match, TRBD2 (6 bases). Germline CDR1 is MNHEY and CDR2 is SMNVEV (reference sequence). This CDR3 has 15 amino acids. The ends were cut back, 4 bases at V and 0 bases at J, with 13 bases in the middle. The CDR3 DNA reads as TGTGCCAGCAGTTCGCTAGCGTCGAGCTCCTACGAGCAGTACTTC. Its translation: CASSSLASSSYEQYF.

This sequence joins TRBV2 and TRBJ2-7; no clear D. Trimming took 7 bases from V and 3 from J, leaving 16 bases between them. There are 14 residues in the CDR3. The germline V gene has CDR1 SNHLY and CDR2 FYNNEI. The CDR3 protein is CASTTPGVFYEQYF. Written as DNA, the CDR3 is TGTGCCAGCACCACCCCAGGCGTTTTCTACGAGCAGTACTTC.

CDR3 in amino acids: CASSLAGRHEQFF. The CDR3 DNA sequence: TGTGCCAGCAGCTTAGCGGGCAGGCATGAGCAGTTCTTC. J is TRBJ2-1 and V is TRBV7-2; D is unclear. CDR3 length equals 13 residues. Germline CDR1 SGHTA, CDR2 FQGNSA. Trimming removed 0 bases at V and 8 bases at J, with 8 bases between.

J is TRBJ2-5 and V is TRBV5-1; 9 nucleotides match TRBD1. The J call could be wrong; TRBJ2-7 is a better fit for the DNA end. The CDR3 totals 15 residues. Per germline, CDR1 SGHRS and CDR2 YFSETQ. CDR3 DNA: TGCGCCAGCAGCTCGCCGGGACAGGGCTCCTACGAGCAGTACTTC. Amino acid sequence: CASSSPGQGSYEQYF.

This chain joins TRBV13 and TRBJ1-2, with 7 bases aligning to TRBD1. The CDR3 runs 14 residues. The ends lost 5 bases at V and 3 bases at J; junction bases unmatched: 6. The germline V gene encodes CDR1 PRHDT and CDR2 FYEKMQ (reference sequence). CDR3 sequence (DNA): TGTGCCAGCAGCCCTGGACAGGCTGACTATGGCTACACCTTC. Translating it yields CASSPGQADYGYTF. The whole variable domain, filled in from reference TRBV13 and TRBJ1-2, reads AAGVIQSPRHLIKEKRETATLKCYPIPRHDTVYWYQQGPGQDPQFLISFYEKMQSDKGSIPDRFSAQQFSDYHSELNMSSLELGDSALYFCASSPGQADYGYTFGSGTRLTVV.

The chain links TRBV2 to TRBJ1-1; D is unclear. Germline CDR1 SNHLY, CDR2 FYNNEI. The CDR3 extends over 13 amino acids. V lost 3 bases and J 5 bases, leaving 10 bases between the germline ends. CDR3 region: CASSDLGRTEAFF. The CDR3 nucleotides are TGTGCCAGCAGTGACCTCGGGAGGACTGAAGCTTTCTTT.

For this clone: Other nucleotide sequences from this sample produce the same CDR3. The rearrangement links TRBV9 to TRBJ2-7; unclear D gene. This CDR3 is 14 amino acids long. The germline V and J ends were trimmed by 0 bases and 2 bases, with 9 bases remaining between them. CDR1 is SGDLS, CDR2 YYNGEE, per germline. CDR3 bases: TGTGCCAGCAGCGTAGGGTCCGACGCCTACGAGCAGTACTTC. It is translated as CASSVGSDAYEQYF.

V and J are TRBV19 and TRBJ2-2; D unresolved. Between the trimmed V and J ends, which lost 4 bases and 10 bases, there was a span of 7 bases. The CDR3 extends over 11 amino acids. The germline CDR1 and CDR2 sequences are LNHDA and SQIVND (reference sequence). CDR3 protein: CASSTGLELFF. CDR3 sequence (DNA): TGTGCCAGTAGTACGGGCTTGGAGCTGTTTTTT.

This rearrangement joins TRBV30 to TRBJ2-3; the match to TRBD2 covers 16 bases. Germline values: CDR1 GTSNPN, CDR2 SVGIG (reference sequence). CDR3 size: 16 residues. Germline trimming cut 8 bases from V and 4 bases from J; bases unmatched to any gene: 9. In DNA form, the CDR3 reads TGTGCCGGGGCCCCGGGACTAGCGGGGGGGCCAGATACGCAGTATTTT. It codes for CAGAPGLAGGPDTQYF.

The J gene is TRBJ1-1, the V gene TRBV28, with TRBD1 matching over 10 bases. J gave up 1 base and V 1 base, and 3 bases lay outside the gene matches. The germline CDR1 and CDR2 sequences are MDHEN and SYDVKM. There are 16 residues in the CDR3. The CDR3, as DNA: TGTGCCAGCAGTTTATCAGGGACAGGGGAGAACACTGAAGCTTTCTTT. This codes for CASSLSGTGENTEAFF.

The chain uses TRBV5-1 and TRBJ1-1; TRBD1 matches 7 bases. Germline assignment: CDR1 SGHRS and CDR2 YFSETQ. V lost 1 base, J lost 6 bases, and 9 bases stayed unmatched. The CDR3 loop spans 15 amino acids. The CDR3 loop reads CASSLSLGGRAEAFF. The CDR3 DNA follows: TGCGCCAGCAGCTTGTCCCTAGGGGGCAGGGCTGAAGCTTTCTTT.

The genes are TRBV5-1 and TRBJ2-7; TRBD2 agrees at 15 bases. The CDR3 has 17 residues. Per germline, CDR1 SGHRS and CDR2 YFSETQ. Unmatched junction bases numbered 5, after V lost 4 bases and J lost 0 bases. The CDR3 nucleotides read TGCGCCAGCAGCCCGGGACTAGCGGGAGGCCCCTCCTACGAGCAGTACTTC. This encodes CASSPGLAGGPSYEQYF.

This clone was recorded once. V and J are TRBV5-6 and TRBJ2-1; 9 bases are a match to TRBD2. The CDR3 contains 15 residues. Unmatched junction bases numbered 9, after V lost 5 bases and J lost 6 bases. CDR1 and CDR2 from the germline V gene are SGHDT and YYEEEE. For the CDR3, the DNA is TGTGCCAGCAGTATATCTAGCGGGATAACCAATGAGCAGTTCTTC. Translating gives CASSISSGITNEQFF. Variable domain in full (rest from reference TRBV5-6 and TRBJ2-1): DAGVTQSPTHLIKTRGQQVTLRCSPKSGHDTVSWYQQALGQGPQFIFQYYEEEERQRGNFPDRFSGHQFPNYSSELNVNALLLGDSALYLCASSISSGITNEQFFGPGTRLTVL.

The chain recombines TRBV25-1 with TRBJ2-1; no clear D. Trimming cost V 7 bases and J 3 bases, with 7 bases left between them. This CDR3 has 12 amino acids. The germline V gene has CDR1 MGHDK and CDR2 SYGVNS. The CDR3 loop is CASTPGYNEQFF. CDR3 sequence (DNA): TGTGCCAGCACTCCGGGCTACAATGAGCAGTTCTTC.

This chain connects TRBV11-3 to TRBJ2-1; 9 positions agree with TRBD1. Germline values: CDR1 SGHNT, CDR2 YENEEA. V lost 5 bases, J lost 6 bases, and 8 bases stayed unmatched. The CDR3 runs to 15 residues. The CDR3 spells CASSAQDRGSNEQFF. As DNA, the CDR3 is TGTGCCAGCAGCGCCCAGGACAGGGGATCCAATGAGCAGTTCTTC.